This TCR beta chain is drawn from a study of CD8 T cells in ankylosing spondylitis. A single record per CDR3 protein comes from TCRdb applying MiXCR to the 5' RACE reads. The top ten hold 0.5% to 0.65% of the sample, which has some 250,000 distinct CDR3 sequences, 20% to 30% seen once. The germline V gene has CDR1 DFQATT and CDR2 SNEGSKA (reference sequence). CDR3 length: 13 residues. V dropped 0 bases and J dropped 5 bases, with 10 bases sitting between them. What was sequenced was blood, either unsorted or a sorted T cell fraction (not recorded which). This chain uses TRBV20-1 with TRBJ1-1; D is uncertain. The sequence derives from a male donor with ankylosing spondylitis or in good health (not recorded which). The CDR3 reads CSARDLRGTEAFF. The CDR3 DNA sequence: TGCAGTGCTAGAGATTTGCGGGGAACTGAAGCTTTCTTT.